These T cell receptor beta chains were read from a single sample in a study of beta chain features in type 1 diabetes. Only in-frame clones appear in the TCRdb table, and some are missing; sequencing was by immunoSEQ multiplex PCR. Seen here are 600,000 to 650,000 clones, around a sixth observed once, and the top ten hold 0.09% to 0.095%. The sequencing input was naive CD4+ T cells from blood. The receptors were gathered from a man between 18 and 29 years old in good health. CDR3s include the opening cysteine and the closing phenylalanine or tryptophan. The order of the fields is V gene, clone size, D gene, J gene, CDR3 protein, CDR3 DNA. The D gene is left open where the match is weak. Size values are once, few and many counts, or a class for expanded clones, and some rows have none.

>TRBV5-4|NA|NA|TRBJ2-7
CASSLVRSYEQYF
TGTGCCAGCAGCTTAGTCAGGTCCTACGAGCAGTACTTC
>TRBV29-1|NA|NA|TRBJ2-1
CSVEGTVYNEQFF
TGCAGCGTTGAGGGGACGGTCTACAATGAGCAGTTCTTC
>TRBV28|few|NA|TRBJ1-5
CASSYPTRNQPQHF
TGTGCCAGCAGTTACCCCACGAGGAATCAGCCCCAGCATTTT
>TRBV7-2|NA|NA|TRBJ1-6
CASSLELISPLHF
TGTGCCAGCAGCTTAGAGCTGATTTCACCCCTCCACTTT
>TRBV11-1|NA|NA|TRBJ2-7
CASSPGPRSSYEQYF
TGTGCCAGCAGCCCTGGCCCCCGGAGCTCCTACGAGCAGTACTTC
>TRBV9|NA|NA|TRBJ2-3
CASSVTPYPSADTQYF
TGTGCCAGCAGCGTAACCCCCTACCCCAGTGCAGATACGCAGTATTTT
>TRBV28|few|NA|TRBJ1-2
CASTFNGNYGYTF
TGTGCCAGCACCTTTAACGGGAACTATGGCTACACCTTC
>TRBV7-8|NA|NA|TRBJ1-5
CASSLAQDRNQPQHF
TGTGCCAGCAGCTTAGCGCAGGACAGAAATCAGCCCCAGCATTTT
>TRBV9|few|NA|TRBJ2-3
CASSASTIPDTQYF
TGTGCCAGCAGCGCCTCGACTATTCCAGATACGCAGTATTTT
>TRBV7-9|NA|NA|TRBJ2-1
CASSSTGSEQFF
TGTGCCAGCAGCTCCACAGGGAGCGAGCAGTTCTTC
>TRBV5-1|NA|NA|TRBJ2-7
CASSLEGHTYEQYF
TGCGCCAGCAGCTTGGAGGGTCACACCTACGAGCAGTACTTC
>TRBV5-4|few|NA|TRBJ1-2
CASSPTGWGYTF
TGTGCCAGCAGCCCGACAGGTTGGGGCTACACCTTC
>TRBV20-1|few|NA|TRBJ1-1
CSARRGLEAFF
TGCAGTGCCCGACGGGGGCTGGAAGCTTTCTTT
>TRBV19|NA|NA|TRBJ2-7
CASRTGGNGHEQYF
TGTGCCAGCAGAACCGGGGGAAATGGACACGAGCAGTACTTC
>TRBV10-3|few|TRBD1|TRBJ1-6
CAITSTGIGYSPLHF
TGTGCCATCACCTCGACAGGGATCGGGTATTCACCCCTCCACTTT
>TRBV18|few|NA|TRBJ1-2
CASSPRVAYTF
TGTGCCAGCTCACCAAGGGTAGCCTACACCTTC
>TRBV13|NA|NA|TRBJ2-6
CASSLFGPGANVLTF
TGTGCCAGCAGCCTGTTTGGTCCTGGGGCCAACGTCCTGACTTTC
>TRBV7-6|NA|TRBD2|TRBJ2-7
CASSSPSTSGRSYEQYF
TGTGCCAGCAGCTCCCCCAGTACTAGCGGGAGATCCTACGAGCAGTACTTC
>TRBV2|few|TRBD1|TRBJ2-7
CASSEGGTGSYEQYF
TGTGCCAGCAGTGAAGGCGGGACAGGGTCCTACGAGCAGTACTTC
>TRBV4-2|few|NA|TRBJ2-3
CASSKPGLPLDTQYF
TGTGCCAGCAGCAAACCGGGACTCCCTTTGGATACGCAGTATTTT
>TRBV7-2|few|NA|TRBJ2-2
CASRAGRVTGELFF
TGTGCCAGCAGGGCGGGCAGGGTAACCGGGGAGCTGTTTTTT
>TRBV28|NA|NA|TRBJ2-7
CASKSSSYEQYF
TGTGCCAGCAAATCGAGCTCCTACGAGCAGTACTTC
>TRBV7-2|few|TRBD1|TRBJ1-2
CASSFSNRGKGYTF
TGTGCCAGCAGCTTCAGCAACAGGGGGAAAGGCTACACCTTC
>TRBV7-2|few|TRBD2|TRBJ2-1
CASSHLASGGYNEQFF
TGTGCCAGCAGCCATCTTGCTAGCGGGGGGTACAATGAGCAGTTCTTC
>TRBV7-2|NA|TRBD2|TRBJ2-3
CASSLNLRSGTDTQYF
TGTGCCAGCAGCTTAAACCTTCGTAGCGGGACAGATACGCAGTATTTT
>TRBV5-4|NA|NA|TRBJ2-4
CASSLGSRDSQYF
TGTGCCAGCAGCTTGGGTTCCCGGGACTCTCAGTACTTC
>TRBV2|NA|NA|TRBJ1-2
CASRGGVYGYTF
TGTGCCAGTCGAGGCGGCGTCTATGGCTACACCTTC
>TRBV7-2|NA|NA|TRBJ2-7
CASSLSGRSYEQYF
TGTGCCAGCAGCCTTTCCGGCCGCAGCTACGAGCAGTACTTC
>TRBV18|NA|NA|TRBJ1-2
CASSPLPGLNYGYTF
TGTGCCAGCTCACCACTCCCAGGCCTTAACTATGGCTACACCTTC
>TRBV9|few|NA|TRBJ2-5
CASSVEPSRETQYF
TGTGCCAGCAGCGTAGAACCTAGTCGGGAGACCCAGTACTTC
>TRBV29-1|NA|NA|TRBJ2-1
CSVLPTGRVEQFF
TGCAGCGTCCTCCCGACAGGAAGGGTTGAGCAGTTCTTC
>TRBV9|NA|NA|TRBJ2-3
CASSGNWQDTQYF
TGTGCCAGCAGCGGAAACTGGCAAGATACGCAGTATTTT
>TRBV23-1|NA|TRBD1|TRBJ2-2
CASSQEDRTGLRANTGELFF
TGCGCCAGCAGTCAGGAAGATAGGACAGGACTCCGAGCGAACACCGGGGAGCTGTTTTTT
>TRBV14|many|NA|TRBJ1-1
CASNALMNTEAFF
TGTGCCAGCAATGCGCTAATGAACACTGAAGCTTTCTTT
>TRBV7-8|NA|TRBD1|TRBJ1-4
CASSRGTGPVEKLFF
TGTGCCAGCAGTCGTGGGACAGGTCCCGTTGAAAAACTGTTTTTT
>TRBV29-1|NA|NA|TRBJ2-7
CSVVGNYEQYF
TGCAGCGTTGTTGGCAACTACGAGCAGTACTTC
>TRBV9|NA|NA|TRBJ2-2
CASSFMGSGYTGELFF
TGTGCCAGCAGCTTTATGGGTTCGGGGTACACCGGGGAGCTGTTTTTT
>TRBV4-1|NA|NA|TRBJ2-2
CASSQDPGTAYRELFF
TGCGCCAGCAGCCAAGATCCGGGCACCGCCTACCGGGAGCTGTTTTTT
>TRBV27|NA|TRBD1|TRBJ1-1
CASSSRTGGAAGNTEAFF
TGTGCCAGCAGTTCGAGGACAGGGGGCGCCGCTGGGAACACTGAAGCTTTCTTT
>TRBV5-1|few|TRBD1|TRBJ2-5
CASRDRVFMGQETQYF
TGCGCCAGCAGGGACAGGGTTTTTATGGGCCAAGAGACCCAGTACTTC
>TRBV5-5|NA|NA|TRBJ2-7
CASSQDRETEQYF
TGTGCCAGCAGCCAAGATAGGGAGACCGAGCAGTACTTC
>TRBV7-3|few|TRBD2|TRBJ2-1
CASSLTPEAGANYNEQFF
TGTGCCAGCAGCTTAACGCCTGAAGCGGGAGCAAACTACAATGAGCAGTTCTTC
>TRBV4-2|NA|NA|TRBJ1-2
CASSQDRYSGTNYGYTF
TGTGCCAGCAGCCAAGATCGGTACTCGGGAACTAACTATGGCTACACCTTC
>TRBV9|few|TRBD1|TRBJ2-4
CASSVGETGGAGNIQYF
TGTGCCAGCAGCGTAGGGGAGACAGGGGGCGCAGGGAACATTCAGTACTTC
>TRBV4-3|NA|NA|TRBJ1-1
CASSETVDTEAFF
TGCGCCAGCAGCGAGACAGTGGACACTGAAGCTTTCTTT
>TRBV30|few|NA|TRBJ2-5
CAWSLRGRPKTQYF
TGTGCCTGGAGCTTGCGGGGGCGACCGAAGACCCAGTACTTC
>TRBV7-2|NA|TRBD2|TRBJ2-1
CASSLGGLAGVGEQFF
TGTGCCAGCAGCTTAGGGGGACTAGCGGGAGTGGGTGAGCAGTTCTTC
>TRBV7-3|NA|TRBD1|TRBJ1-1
CASSLDREGRNTEAFF
TGTGCCAGCAGCCTCGACAGGGAAGGTAGGAACACTGAAGCTTTCTTT